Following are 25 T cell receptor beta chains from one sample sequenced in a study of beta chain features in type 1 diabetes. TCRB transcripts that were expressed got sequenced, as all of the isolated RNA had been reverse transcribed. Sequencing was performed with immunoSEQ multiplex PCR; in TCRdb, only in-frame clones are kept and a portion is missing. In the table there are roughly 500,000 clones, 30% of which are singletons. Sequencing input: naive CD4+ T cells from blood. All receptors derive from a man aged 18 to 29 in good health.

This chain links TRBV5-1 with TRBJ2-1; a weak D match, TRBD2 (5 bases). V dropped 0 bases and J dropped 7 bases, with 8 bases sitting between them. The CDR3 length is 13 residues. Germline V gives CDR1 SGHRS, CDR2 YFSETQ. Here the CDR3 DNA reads TGCGCCAGCAGCTTGGGGGAGAGGAATGAGCAGTTCTTC. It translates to CASSLGERNEQFF.

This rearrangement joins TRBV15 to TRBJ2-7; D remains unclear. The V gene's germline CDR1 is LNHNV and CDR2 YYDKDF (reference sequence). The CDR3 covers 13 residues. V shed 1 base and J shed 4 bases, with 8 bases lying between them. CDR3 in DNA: TGTGCCACCAGCAGAGGAATGGAGTACGAGCAGTACTTC. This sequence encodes CATSRGMEYEQYF.

CDR3 residues: CASSRVRGVTEAFF. CDR3 bases: TGTGCCAGCAGCCGCGTGAGGGGGGTCACTGAAGCTTTCTTT. V is TRBV7-8 and J is TRBJ1-1, with D perhaps TRBD1 (6 bases). V lost 5 bases to trimming and J lost 4 bases, with 14 bases between them. The CDR3 is made up of 14 amino acids. Germline V gene data show CDR1 as SGHVS and CDR2 as FQNEAQ.

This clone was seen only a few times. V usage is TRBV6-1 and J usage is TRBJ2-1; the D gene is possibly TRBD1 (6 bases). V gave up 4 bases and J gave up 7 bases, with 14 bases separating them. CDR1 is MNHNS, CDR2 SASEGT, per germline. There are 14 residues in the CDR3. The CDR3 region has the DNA TGTGCCAGCAGTGCGGGACAATTTCGGAATGAGCAGTTCTTC. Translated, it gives CASSAGQFRNEQFF.

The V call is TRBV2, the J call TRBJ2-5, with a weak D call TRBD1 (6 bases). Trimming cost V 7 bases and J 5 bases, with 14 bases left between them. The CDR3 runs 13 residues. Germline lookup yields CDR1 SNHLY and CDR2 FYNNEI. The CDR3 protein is CASTTGLRETQYF. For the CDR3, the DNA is TGTGCCAGCACAACAGGGTTGAGGGAGACCCAGTACTTC.

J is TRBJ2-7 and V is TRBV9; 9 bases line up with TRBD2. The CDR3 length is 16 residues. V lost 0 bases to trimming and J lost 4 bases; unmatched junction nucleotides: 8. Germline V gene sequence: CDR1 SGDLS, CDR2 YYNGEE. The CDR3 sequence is CASSVGLGLAGYEQYF. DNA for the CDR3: TGTGCCAGCAGCGTAGGACTCGGGCTAGCGGGATACGAGCAGTACTTC.

Here the CDR3 reads CASSQGEQGVGVTYEQYF. In nucleotides, the CDR3 is TGCGCCAGCAGCCAAGGGGAACAGGGAGTAGGGGTAACCTACGAGCAGTACTTC. The chain is built from TRBV4-1 and TRBJ2-7; perhaps TRBD1 as D (6 bases). The CDR3 spans 18 residues. The V gene lost 1 base and the J gene lost 2 bases, with 21 bases spanning the gap. Germline CDR1 MGHRA, CDR2 YSYEKL.

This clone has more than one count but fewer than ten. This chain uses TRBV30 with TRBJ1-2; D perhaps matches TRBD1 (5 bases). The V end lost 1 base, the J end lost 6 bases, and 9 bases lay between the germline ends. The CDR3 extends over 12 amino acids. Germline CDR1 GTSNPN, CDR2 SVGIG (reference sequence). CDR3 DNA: TGTGCCTGGAGTGGAGGCAGGGATGGCTACACCTTC. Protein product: CAWSGGRDGYTF.

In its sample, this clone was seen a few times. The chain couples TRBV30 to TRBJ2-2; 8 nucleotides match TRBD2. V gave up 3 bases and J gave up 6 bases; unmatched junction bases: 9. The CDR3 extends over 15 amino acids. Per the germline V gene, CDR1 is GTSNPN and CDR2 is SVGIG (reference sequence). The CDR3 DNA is TGTGCCTGGAGGTCAGCGGGAGTTCGCGCCGGGGAGCTGTTTTTT. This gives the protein CAWRSAGVRAGELFF.

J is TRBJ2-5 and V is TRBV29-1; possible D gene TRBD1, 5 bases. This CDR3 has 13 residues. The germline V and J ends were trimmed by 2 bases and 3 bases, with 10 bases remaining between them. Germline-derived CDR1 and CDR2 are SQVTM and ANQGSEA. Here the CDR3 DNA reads TGCAGCGTTGAAACAGGCCCTGAAGAGACCCAGTACTTC. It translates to CSVETGPEETQYF.

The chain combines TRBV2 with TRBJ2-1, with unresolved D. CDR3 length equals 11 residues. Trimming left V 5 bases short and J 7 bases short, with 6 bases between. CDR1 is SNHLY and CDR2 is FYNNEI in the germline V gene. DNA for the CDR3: TGTGCCAGCAGTAGAGTTAATGAGCAGTTCTTC. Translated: CASSRVNEQFF.

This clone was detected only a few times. The chain's CDR3 is CASSVGPRGAGKNIQYF. The CDR3 DNA follows: TGTGCCAGCAGCGTAGGTCCCCGGGGCGCGGGAAAAAACATTCAGTACTTC. The chain uses TRBV9 and TRBJ2-4, with D possibly being TRBD2 (6 bases). The length of the CDR3 is 17 residues. V shed 0 bases and J shed 4 bases, with 17 bases lying between them. Germline V CDR1 and CDR2: SGDLS, YYNGEE.

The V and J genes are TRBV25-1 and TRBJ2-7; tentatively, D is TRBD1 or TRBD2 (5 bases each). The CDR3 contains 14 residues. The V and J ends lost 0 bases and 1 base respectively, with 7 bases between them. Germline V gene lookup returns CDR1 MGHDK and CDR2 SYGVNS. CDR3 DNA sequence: TGTGCCAGCAGTGAATATGGGGGATCCTACGAGCAGTACTTC. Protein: CASSEYGGSYEQYF.

In DNA, the CDR3 is TGCAGCCTCCGGGACGCGGGCACAGATACGCAGTATTTT. The encoded protein is CSLRDAGTDTQYF. The chain recombines TRBV29-1 with TRBJ2-3; D tentatively fits TRBD1 or TRBD2 (5 bases each). Trimming left V 8 bases short and J 1 base short, with 13 bases between. The CDR3 covers 13 residues. Germline CDR1 SQVTM, CDR2 ANQGSEA.

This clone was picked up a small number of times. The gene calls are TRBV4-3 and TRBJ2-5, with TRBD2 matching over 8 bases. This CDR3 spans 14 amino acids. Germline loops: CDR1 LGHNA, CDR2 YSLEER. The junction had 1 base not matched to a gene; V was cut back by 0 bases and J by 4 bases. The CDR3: CASSQDLAGETQYF. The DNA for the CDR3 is TGCGCCAGCAGCCAAGATCTAGCGGGAGAGACCCAGTACTTC.

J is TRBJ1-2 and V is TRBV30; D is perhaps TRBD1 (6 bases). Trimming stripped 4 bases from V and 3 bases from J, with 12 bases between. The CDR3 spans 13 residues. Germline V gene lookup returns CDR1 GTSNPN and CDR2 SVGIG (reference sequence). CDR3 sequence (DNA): TGTGCCTGGACGACCAGGGGATACTATGGCTACACCTTC. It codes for CAWTTRGYYGYTF.

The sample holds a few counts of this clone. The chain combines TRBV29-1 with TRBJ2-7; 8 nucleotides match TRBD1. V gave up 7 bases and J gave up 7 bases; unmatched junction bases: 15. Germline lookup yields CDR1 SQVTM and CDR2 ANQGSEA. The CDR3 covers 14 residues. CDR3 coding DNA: TGCAGCGCTCAGGGGGCGACGTCCTTACGGGAGCAGTACTTC. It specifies CSAQGATSLREQYF.

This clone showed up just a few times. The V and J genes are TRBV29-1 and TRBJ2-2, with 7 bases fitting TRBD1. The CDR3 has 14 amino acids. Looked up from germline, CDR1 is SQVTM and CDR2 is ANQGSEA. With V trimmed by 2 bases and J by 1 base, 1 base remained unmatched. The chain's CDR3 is CSVEHRGNTGELFF. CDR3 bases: TGCAGCGTTGAACACAGGGGGAACACCGGGGAGCTGTTTTTT.

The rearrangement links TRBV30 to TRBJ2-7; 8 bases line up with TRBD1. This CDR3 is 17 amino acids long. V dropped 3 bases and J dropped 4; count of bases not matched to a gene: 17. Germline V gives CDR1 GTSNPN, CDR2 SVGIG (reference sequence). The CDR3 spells CAWRDGSSGGPRYEQYF. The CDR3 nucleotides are TGTGCCTGGAGGGACGGATCCTCAGGGGGCCCTAGGTACGAGCAGTACTTC.

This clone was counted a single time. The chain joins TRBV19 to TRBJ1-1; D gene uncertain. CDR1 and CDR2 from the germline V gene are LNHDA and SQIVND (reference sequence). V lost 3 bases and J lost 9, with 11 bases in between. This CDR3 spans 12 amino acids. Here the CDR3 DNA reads TGTGCCAGTAGTATCCAGTCAACCCAAGCTTTCTTT. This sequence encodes CASSIQSTQAFF.

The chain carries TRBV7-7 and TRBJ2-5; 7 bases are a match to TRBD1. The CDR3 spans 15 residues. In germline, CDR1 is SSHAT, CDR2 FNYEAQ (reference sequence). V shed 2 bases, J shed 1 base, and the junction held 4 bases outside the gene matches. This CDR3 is CASSLLAGGQETQYF. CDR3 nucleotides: TGTGCCAGCAGCTTATTGGCAGGGGGCCAAGAGACCCAGTACTTC.

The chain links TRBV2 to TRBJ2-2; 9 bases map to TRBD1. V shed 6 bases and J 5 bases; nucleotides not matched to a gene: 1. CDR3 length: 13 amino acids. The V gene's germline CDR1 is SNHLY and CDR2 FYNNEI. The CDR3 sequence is CASRDRGTGELFF. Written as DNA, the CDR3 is TGTGCCAGCAGGGACAGGGGAACCGGGGAGCTGTTTTTT.

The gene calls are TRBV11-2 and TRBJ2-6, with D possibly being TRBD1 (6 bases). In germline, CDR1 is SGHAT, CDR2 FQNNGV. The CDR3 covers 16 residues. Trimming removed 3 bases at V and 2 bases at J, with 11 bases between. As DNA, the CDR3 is TGTGCCAGCAGCTTCACAGGGTTACCTGGGGCCAACGTCCTGACTTTC. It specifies CASSFTGLPGANVLTF.

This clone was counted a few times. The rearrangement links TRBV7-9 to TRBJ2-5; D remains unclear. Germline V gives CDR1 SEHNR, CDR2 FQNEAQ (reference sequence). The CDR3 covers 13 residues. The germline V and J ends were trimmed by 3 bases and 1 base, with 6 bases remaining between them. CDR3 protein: CASSLMAQETQYF. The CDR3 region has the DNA TGTGCCAGCAGCTTGATGGCCCAAGAGACCCAGTACTTC.

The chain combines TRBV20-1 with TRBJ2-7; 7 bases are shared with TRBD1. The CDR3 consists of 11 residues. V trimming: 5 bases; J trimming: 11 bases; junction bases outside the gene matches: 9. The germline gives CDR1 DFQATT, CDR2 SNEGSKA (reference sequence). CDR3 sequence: CSAFSNRGEYF. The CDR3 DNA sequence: TGCAGTGCTTTCTCGAACAGGGGAGAGTACTTC.